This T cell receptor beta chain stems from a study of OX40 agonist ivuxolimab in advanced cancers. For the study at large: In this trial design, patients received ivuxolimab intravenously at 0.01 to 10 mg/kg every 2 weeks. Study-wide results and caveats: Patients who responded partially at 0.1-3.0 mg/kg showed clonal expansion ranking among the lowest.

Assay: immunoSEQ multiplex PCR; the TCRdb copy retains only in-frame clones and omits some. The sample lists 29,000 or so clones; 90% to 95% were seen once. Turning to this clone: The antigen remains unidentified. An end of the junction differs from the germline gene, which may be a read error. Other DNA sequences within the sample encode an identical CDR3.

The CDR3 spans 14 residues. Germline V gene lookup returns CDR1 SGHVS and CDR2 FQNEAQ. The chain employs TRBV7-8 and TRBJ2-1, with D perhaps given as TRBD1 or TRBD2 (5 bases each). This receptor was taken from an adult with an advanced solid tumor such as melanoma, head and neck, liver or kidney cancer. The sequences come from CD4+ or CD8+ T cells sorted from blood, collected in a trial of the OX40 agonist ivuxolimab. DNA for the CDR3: TGCGCCAGCGGTGGGGGATTGGCCTACAATGAGCAGTTCTTC. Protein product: CASGGGLAYNEQFF.